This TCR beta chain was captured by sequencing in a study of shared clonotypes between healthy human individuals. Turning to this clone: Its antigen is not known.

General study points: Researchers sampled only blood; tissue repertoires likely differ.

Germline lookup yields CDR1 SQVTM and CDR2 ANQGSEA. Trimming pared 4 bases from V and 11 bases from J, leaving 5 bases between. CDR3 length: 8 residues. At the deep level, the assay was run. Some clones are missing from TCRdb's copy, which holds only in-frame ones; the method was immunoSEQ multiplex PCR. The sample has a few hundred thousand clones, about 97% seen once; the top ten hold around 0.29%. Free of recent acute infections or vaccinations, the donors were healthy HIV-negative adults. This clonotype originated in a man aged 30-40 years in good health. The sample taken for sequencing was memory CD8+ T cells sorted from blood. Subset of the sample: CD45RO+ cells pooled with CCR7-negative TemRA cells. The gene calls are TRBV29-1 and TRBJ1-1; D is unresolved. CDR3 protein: CSVVGAFF. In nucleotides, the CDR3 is TGCAGCGTTGTGGGGGCTTTCTTT. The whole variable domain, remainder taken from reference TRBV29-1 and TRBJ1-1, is SAVISQKPSRDICQRGTSLTIQCQVDSQVTMMFWYRQQPGQSLTLIATANQGSEATYESGFVIDKFPISRPNLTFSTLTVSNMSPEDSSIYLCSVVGAFFGQGTRLTVV.